This T cell receptor (beta chain) stems from a study of T cell responses to AZD1222 COVID-19 vaccine. Points from the study as a whole: Only a handful of AZD1222 recipients, roughly 6 in all, had baseline seropositivity.

The germline gives CDR1 SGHRS, CDR2 YFSETQ. With 9 bases removed from V and 8 bases from J, the gap between germline ends came to 9 bases. The CDR3 has 11 residues. Remarks on this clone: Its antigen is unknown.

Produced via immunoSEQ multiplex PCR; TCRdb's table is partial and in-frame only. The sample lists 100,000 to 140,000 clones, about 90% occurring once. The J gene is TRBJ1-6, the V gene TRBV5-1; D is perhaps TRBD1 (6 bases). Specimen: peripheral blood, collected 28 days after the second AZD1222 dose. The source of this sequence is an adult who received the AZD1222 COVID-19 vaccine. The CDR3 bases are TGCGCCATGACAGGAGATTCACCCCTCCACTTT. This gives the protein CAMTGDSPLHF.